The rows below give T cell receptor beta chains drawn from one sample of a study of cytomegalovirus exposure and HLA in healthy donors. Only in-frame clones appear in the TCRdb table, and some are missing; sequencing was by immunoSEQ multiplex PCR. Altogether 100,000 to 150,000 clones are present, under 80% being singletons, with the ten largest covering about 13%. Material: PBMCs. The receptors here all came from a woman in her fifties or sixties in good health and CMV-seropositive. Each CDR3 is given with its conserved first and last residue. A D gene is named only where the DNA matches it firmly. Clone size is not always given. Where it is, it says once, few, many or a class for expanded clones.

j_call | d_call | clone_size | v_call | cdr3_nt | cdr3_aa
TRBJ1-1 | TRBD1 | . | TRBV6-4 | TGTGCCAGCAGTGACTCAGGCAGGGGGGTCGCTGAAGCTTTCTTT | CASSDSGRGVAEAFF
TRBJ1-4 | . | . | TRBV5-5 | TGTGCCAGCAGCCTGGTCAGCCGGGCTAATGAAAAACTGTTTTTT | CASSLVSRANEKLFF
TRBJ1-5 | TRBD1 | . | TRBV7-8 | TGTGCCAGCAGCCCCGGTGGGACAGGGGGCGGTCAGCCCCAGCATTTT | CASSPGGTGGGQPQHF
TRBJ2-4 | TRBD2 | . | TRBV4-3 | TGCGCCAGCAACGCAGAAGCCAGGCGGGGGAAAGCCAAAAACATTCAGTACTTC | CASNAEARRGKAKNIQYF
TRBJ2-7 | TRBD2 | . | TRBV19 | TGTGCCAGTAGTGAAGGACTAGTCTACGAGCAGTACTTC | CASSEGLVYEQYF
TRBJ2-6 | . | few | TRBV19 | TGTGCCAGTAGTATAGCAGGGCTCGGGGCCAACGTCCTGACTTTC | CASSIAGLGANVLTF
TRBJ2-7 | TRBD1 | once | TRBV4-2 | TGTGCCAGCAGCCAGACAGGGAACGAGCAGTACTTC | CASSQTGNEQYF
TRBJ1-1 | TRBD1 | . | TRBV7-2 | TGTGCCAGCAGCCCACGACAGGGAGGGAACACTGAAGCTTTCTTT | CASSPRQGGNTEAFF
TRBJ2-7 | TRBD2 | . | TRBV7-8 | TGTGCCAGCAGCTTAGAGGCAGGGAGGGCCTACGAGCAGTACTTC | CASSLEAGRAYEQYF
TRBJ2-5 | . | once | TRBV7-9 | TGTGCCAGCAGCTTAACCCTACGGGAGACCCAGTACTTC | CASSLTLRETQYF
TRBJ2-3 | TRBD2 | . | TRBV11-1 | TGTGCCAGCAGGCCCGCGGGAGGGGGAGATACGCAGTATTTT | CASRPAGGGDTQYF
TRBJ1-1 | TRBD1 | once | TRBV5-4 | TGTGCCAGCAGCGTAAGAAGGGACAGATATATGAACACTGAAGCTTTCTTT | CASSVRRDRYMNTEAFF
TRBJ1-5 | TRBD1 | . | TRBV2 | TGTGCCAGCAGTACAGGGGGCGGATGGAGCAATCAGCCCCAGCATTTT | CASSTGGGWSNQPQHF
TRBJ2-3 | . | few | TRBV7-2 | TGTGCCAGCAGCTTAGCAGGACTGACAACAGATACGCAGTATTTT | CASSLAGLTTDTQYF
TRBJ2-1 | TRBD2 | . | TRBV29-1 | TGCAGCGTCATACGACTAGCGGGAGCGGGCAATGAGCAGTTCTTC | CSVIRLAGAGNEQFF
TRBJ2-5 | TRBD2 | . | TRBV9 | TGTGCCAGCAGCGTCCGACTAGCGGGAGAGACCCAGTACTTC | CASSVRLAGETQYF
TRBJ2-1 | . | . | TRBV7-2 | TGTGCCAGCAGCTTAATCGGAGTTGATGAGCAGTTCTTC | CASSLIGVDEQFF
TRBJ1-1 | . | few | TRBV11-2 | TGTGCCAGCAGCTTAGATGAGCCAGAGGGAAAAGCTTTCTTT | CASSLDEPEGKAFF
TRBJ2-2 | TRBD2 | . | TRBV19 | TGTGCCAGTAGTGCCACATCGGGACGGCTAGCGGGGAGGGTCGGGGAGCTGTTTTTT | CASSATSGRLAGRVGELFF
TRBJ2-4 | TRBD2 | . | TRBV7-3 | TGTGCCAGCAGCCGGGGGGGGGCAGGGGTAGCCAAAAACATTCAGTACTTC | CASSRGGAGVAKNIQYF
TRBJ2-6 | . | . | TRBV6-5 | TGTGCCAGCCGGGGGAGCTCTGGGGCCAACGTCCTGACTTTC | CASRGSSGANVLTF
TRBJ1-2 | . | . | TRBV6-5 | TGTGCCAGCAGTTACTTCGCAGGGTCTGGCTACACCTTC | CASSYFAGSGYTF
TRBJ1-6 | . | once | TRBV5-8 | TGTGCCAGCAGCTTGTTACCCGCGGTCGAGAATTCACCCCTCCACTTT | CASSLLPAVENSPLHF
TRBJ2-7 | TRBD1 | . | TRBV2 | TGTGCCAGCAGTCCGGGACAGGGGGCCTACGAGCAGTACTTC | CASSPGQGAYEQYF
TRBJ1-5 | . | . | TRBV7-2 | TGTGCCAGCAGCTTAGGACAGTATAGCAATCAGCCCCAGCATTTT | CASSLGQYSNQPQHF
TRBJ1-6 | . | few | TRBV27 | TGTGCCAGCAGTTTACTCGGGACTCCGGGGCTGGGGAATTCACCCCTCCACTTT | CASSLLGTPGLGNSPLHF
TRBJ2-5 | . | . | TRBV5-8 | TGTGCCAGCAGCTTGGTTGCATCTAACCACCAAGAGACCCAGTACTTC | CASSLVASNHQETQYF
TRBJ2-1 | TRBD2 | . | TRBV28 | TGTGCCAGCAGTACCTCCGGACTAGGATGGAATGAGCAGTTCTTC | CASSTSGLGWNEQFF
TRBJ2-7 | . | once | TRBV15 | TGTGCCACCAGCCTAGGGGTAGGGACACAGGCCGAATACGAGCAGTACTTC | CATSLGVGTQAEYEQYF
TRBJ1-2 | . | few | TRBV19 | TGTGCCAGTAGTAACTCCCAGGGTATCGGCTATGGCTACACCTTC | CASSNSQGIGYGYTF
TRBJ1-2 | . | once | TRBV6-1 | TGTGCCAGCAGTCGAGACAGTAACTATGGCTACACCTTC | CASSRDSNYGYTF
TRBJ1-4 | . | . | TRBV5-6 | TGTGCCAGCAGCTTGGGTAGCCTCGGGATACTGTTTTTT | CASSLGSLGILFF
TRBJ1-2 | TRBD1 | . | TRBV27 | TGTGCCAGCAGCTCTACAGGGGTCGGCTACACCTTC | CASSSTGVGYTF
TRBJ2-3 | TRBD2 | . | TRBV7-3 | TGTGCCAGCAGCTTAAGATCACTAGCGGGAGTCGAAACAGATACGCAGTATTTT | CASSLRSLAGVETDTQYF
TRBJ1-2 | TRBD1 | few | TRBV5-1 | TGCGCCAGCAGCCCCGGACAGGGAGCTAACTATGGCTACACCTTC | CASSPGQGANYGYTF
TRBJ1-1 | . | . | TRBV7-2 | TGTGCCAGCAGCCTGAGGGTCACTGAAGCTTTCTTT | CASSLRVTEAFF
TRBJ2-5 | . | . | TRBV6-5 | TGTGCCAGCAGTTACTCGAGACAGAGCCAAGAGACCCAGTACTTC | CASSYSRQSQETQYF
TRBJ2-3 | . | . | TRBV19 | TGTGCCAGTAAATCCCAAGACAGAATCACAGATACGCAGTATTTT | CASKSQDRITDTQYF
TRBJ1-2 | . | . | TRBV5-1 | TGCGCCAGCAGCTTGGCAGGGTATGGGGATGGCTACACCTTC | CASSLAGYGDGYTF
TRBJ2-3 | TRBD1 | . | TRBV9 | TGTGCCAGCAGCGTTAGTCCGGGACAGGGAACTAGCACAGATACGCAGTATTTT | CASSVSPGQGTSTDTQYF
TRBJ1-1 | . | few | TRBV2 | TGTGCCAGCAGTCCCCGGGGTAGAACTGAAGCTTTCTTT | CASSPRGRTEAFF
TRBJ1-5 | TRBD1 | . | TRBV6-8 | TGTGCCAGCAGTTACGTCCCCGGGACAGACTCTAATAGCAATCAGCCCCAGCATTTT | CASSYVPGTDSNSNQPQHF
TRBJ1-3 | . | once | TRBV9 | TGTGCCAGCAGCGTAGGCCTGGCGGAAAACTCTGGAAATACCATATATTTT | CASSVGLAENSGNTIYF